This TCR beta chain was recorded in a study of identical twins. TCRdb called the 5' RACE reads again in MiXCR, with one record for every CDR3 protein. This sample has approximately 680,000 distinct CDR3 sequences, with roughly 7.1% found just once. Whole-study results and caveats: Excess low generation probability was seen in twin-shared out-of-frame alpha sequences.

Every sampled donor was Caucasian and healthy. Germline V gene sequence: CDR1 DFQATT, CDR2 SNEGSKA (reference sequence). The CDR3 sequence is 12 residues long. The germline V and J ends were trimmed by 3 bases and 5 bases, with 10 bases remaining between them. Comment on this clonotype: The antigen remains unidentified.

The sample also formed part of further work on yellow fever vaccine responses in identical twins.

The sample consisted of PBMCs. This TCR came from a woman younger than 35 in good health. V and J are TRBV20-1 and TRBJ2-5; D is ambiguous. CDR3 region: CSASGLGETQYF. CDR3 sequence (DNA): TGCAGTGCTAGTGGGCTTGGGGAGACCCAGTACTTC.